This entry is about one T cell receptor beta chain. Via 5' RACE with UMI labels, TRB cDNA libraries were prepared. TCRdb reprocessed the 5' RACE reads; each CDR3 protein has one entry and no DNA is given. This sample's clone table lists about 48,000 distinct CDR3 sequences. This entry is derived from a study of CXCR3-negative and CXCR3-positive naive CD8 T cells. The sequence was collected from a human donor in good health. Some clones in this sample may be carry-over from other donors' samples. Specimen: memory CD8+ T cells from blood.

This CDR3 reads CASSVGGGYNEQFF. The chain links TRBV9 to TRBJ2-1; TCRdb selects TRBD1, and the lack of DNA leaves this call unchecked. Germline V lookup: CDR1 SGDLS, CDR2 YYNGEE. The CDR3 is 14 residues long.